A single sample is the source of the 4 T cell receptor beta chains below, sequenced in a study of cytomegalovirus exposure and HLA in healthy donors. The PCR was carried out with 60 Vbeta primers and 13 Jbeta primers. Profiling relied on immunoSEQ multiplex PCR, and the TCRdb table lists in-frame clones only, not all of them. Of 110,000 to 150,000 clones in the sample, under 90% were seen once. The specimen sequenced was PBMCs. Receptors originate from a man aged 40-55 years in good health and CMV-seronegative.

The rearrangement links TRBV6-4 to TRBJ1-6; D call uncertain. The CDR3 spans 15 residues. Deletions cut 1 base from V and 0 bases from J, with 4 bases between. Germline CDR1 reads MRHNA; CDR2 reads SNTAGT. CDR3 DNA: TGTGCCAGCAGTGACTGGAGCTCCTATAATTCACCCCTCCACTTT. As protein: CASSDWSSYNSPLHF.

The chain has TRBV27 and TRBJ2-7; D possibly corresponds to TRBD1 (6 bases). This CDR3 spans 14 amino acids. Germline V lookup: CDR1 MNHEY, CDR2 SMNVEV (reference sequence). Trimming cost V 8 bases and J 4 bases, with 18 bases left between them. The CDR3 reads CASGVQGPPYEQYF. In DNA, the CDR3 is TGTGCCAGCGGGGTACAGGGCCCACCTTACGAGCAGTACTTC.

The chain uses TRBV6-5 and TRBJ1-4; D unclear. V shed 8 bases and J shed 5 bases, with 12 bases lying between them. The CDR3 sequence is 13 residues long. Germline assignment: CDR1 MNHEY and CDR2 SVGAGI. The CDR3 nucleotides are TGTGCCAGCTCCGAGAGCCTGAATGAAAAACTGTTTTTT. This codes for CASSESLNEKLFF.

V usage is TRBV6-4 and J usage is TRBJ2-3, with a weak D call TRBD2 (6 bases). The ends were cut back, 6 bases at V and 2 bases at J, with 12 bases in the middle. CDR3 length: 14 residues. CDR1 is MRHNA, CDR2 SNTAGT, per germline. Here the CDR3 DNA reads TGTGCCAGCAGACCGGGACTTACCACAGATACGCAGTATTTT. Its protein product is CASRPGLTTDTQYF.